The 29 T cell receptor beta chains below all came from one sample that was sequenced in a study of T cell changes during pregnancy in multiple sclerosis. Sequencing was performed with immunoSEQ multiplex PCR; in TCRdb, only in-frame clones are kept and a portion is missing. Of tens of thousands of clones detected, roughly 93% appear once; the ten largest clones hold approximately 2.5%. The sample here was CD8+ T cells from peripheral blood mononuclear cells, taken in the third trimester of pregnancy. These TCRs come from a female donor with multiple sclerosis, enrolled in a pregnancy study.

The J gene is TRBJ2-7, the V gene TRBV2; the match to TRBD2 covers 11 bases. The CDR3 has 15 residues. Unmatched junction bases numbered 4, after V lost 6 bases and J lost 0 bases. Germline V gene sequence: CDR1 SNHLY, CDR2 FYNNEI. CDR3 sequence: CASRETSGSSYEQYF. The CDR3 bases are TGTGCCAGCAGGGAAACTAGCGGGAGCTCCTACGAGCAGTACTTC.

The chain employs TRBV30 and TRBJ1-1; weak D call: TRBD1 (5 bases). Germline V gives CDR1 GTSNPN, CDR2 SVGIG (reference sequence). V was shortened by 1 base and J by 4 bases, with 13 bases between the two germline ends. There are 14 residues in the CDR3. Here the CDR3 DNA reads TGTGCCTGGAGTGAGGGGCATGTGGGCACTGAAGCTTTCTTT. It translates to CAWSEGHVGTEAFF. Full variable domain (outside the CDR3, taken from reference TRBV30 and TRBJ1-1): SQTIHQWPATLVQPVGSPLSLECTVEGTSNPNLYWYRQAAGRGLQLLFYSVGIGQISSEVPQNLSASRPQDRQFILSSKKLLLSDSGFYLCAWSEGHVGTEAFFGQGTRLTVV.

V usage is TRBV5-5 and J usage is TRBJ1-1, with 7 nucleotides matching TRBD1. The germline CDR1 and CDR2 sequences are SGHKS and YYEKEE (reference sequence). The CDR3 is made up of 15 amino acids. The V segment lost 1 base and the J segment 3 bases; nucleotides outside the gene matches: 6. CDR3 in amino acids: CASSLRGQIHTEAFF. The CDR3 DNA reads TGTGCCAGCAGCTTGAGGGGACAGATTCACACTGAAGCTTTCTTT.

For the CDR3, the DNA is TGTGCCAGCAGTGACTTAGCGGGATTAGAGCAGTACTTC. Translation: CASSDLAGLEQYF. The J gene is TRBJ2-7, the V gene TRBV6-1; 8 bases match TRBD2. Germline V lookup: CDR1 MNHNS, CDR2 SASEGT. The CDR3 consists of 13 residues. V gave up 3 bases and J gave up 7 bases; unmatched junction bases: 5.

The chain has TRBV28 and TRBJ2-5; 8 bases match TRBD2. This CDR3 comprises 14 residues. In germline, CDR1 is MDHEN, CDR2 SYDVKM. V shed 5 bases, J shed 3 bases, and the junction held 5 bases outside the gene matches. CDR3 residues: CASSRTSWEETQYF. CDR3 sequence (DNA): TGTGCCAGCAGTCGGACTAGCTGGGAAGAGACCCAGTACTTC.

The rearrangement links TRBV6-5 to TRBJ2-2; D is perhaps TRBD1 (6 bases). There are 14 residues in the CDR3. The ends were cut back, 10 bases at V and 6 bases at J, with 18 bases in the middle. CDR1 is MNHEY, CDR2 SVGAGI, per germline. The DNA for the CDR3 is TGTGCCACCGGACTTACAGGGTTGGCCGGGGAGCTGTTTTTT. As protein: CATGLTGLAGELFF.

This CDR3 is CASSLVAGIYNEQFF. In DNA form, the CDR3 reads TGTGCCAGCAGTTTGGTAGCGGGAATCTACAATGAGCAGTTCTTC. The chain couples TRBV27 to TRBJ2-1, with TRBD2 identical over 8 bases. CDR1 is MNHEY and CDR2 is SMNVEV in the germline V gene (reference sequence). The CDR3 is 15 residues long. J was trimmed by 3 bases and V by 3 bases; bases with no gene match: 4.

The gene calls are TRBV5-1 and TRBJ2-5, with TRBD2 matching over 12 bases. The CDR3 loop spans 15 amino acids. Trimming at V came to 3 bases and at J to 4 bases, leaving 4 bases not matched to a gene. CDR1 is SGHRS, CDR2 YFSETQ, per germline. The CDR3 protein is CASSSTSGRLETQYF. The CDR3 DNA follows: TGCGCCAGCAGCTCGACTAGCGGGAGATTAGAGACCCAGTACTTC. The full variable domain, its missing parts supplied by reference TRBV5-1 and TRBJ2-5, is KAGVTQTPRYLIKTRGQQVTLSCSPISGHRSVSWYQQTPGQGLQFLFEYFSETQRNKGNFPGRFSGRQFSNSRSEMNVSTLELGDSALYLCASSSTSGRLETQYFGPGTRLLVL.

The gene calls are TRBV7-8 and TRBJ2-7, with D possibly matching TRBD2 (6 bases). The length of the CDR3 is 14 residues. V lost 3 bases to trimming and J lost 6 bases, with 15 bases between them. From germline, CDR1 is SGHVS and CDR2 FQNEAQ. The CDR3 spells CASSLFGTAGEQYF. CDR3 in DNA: TGTGCCAGCAGCTTGTTTGGGACTGCCGGCGAGCAGTACTTC.

The V gene is TRBV30, the J gene TRBJ1-2; TRBD1 matches 11 bases. CDR1 is GTSNPN and CDR2 is SVGIG in the germline V gene (reference sequence). The CDR3 extends over 17 amino acids. Trimming removed 0 bases from V and 8 bases from J; junction bases left unmatched: 14. CDR3 nucleotides: TGTGCCTGGAGTGTACCGGGACAGGGGGTTATGGTTGAGGGCTACACCTTC. Its protein product is CAWSVPGQGVMVEGYTF.

The V call is TRBV2, the J call TRBJ2-7; TRBD2 agrees at 10 bases. The CDR3 spans 16 residues. Germline loops: CDR1 SNHLY, CDR2 FYNNEI. After removal of 6 bases from V and 4 bases from J, the junction contained 12 bases not matched to a gene. CDR3 region: CASRESGRGGLYEQYF. CDR3 nucleotides: TGTGCCAGCAGAGAGAGCGGGAGGGGGGGATTGTACGAGCAGTACTTC.

The CDR3 DNA sequence: TGTGCCAGCAGCCAAGACTCACTTTTCTACGAGCAGTACTTC. Translating it yields CASSQDSLFYEQYF. This chain links TRBV14 with TRBJ2-7; unclear D gene. Germline V gene data show CDR1 as SGHDN and CDR2 as FVKESK. Trimming took 0 bases from V and 3 from J, leaving 9 bases between them. This CDR3 region has 14 residues.

The V gene is TRBV4-2, the J gene TRBJ1-1, with TRBD1 identical over 7 bases. Germline assignment: CDR1 LGHNA and CDR2 YNFKEQ. V lost 2 bases to trimming and J lost 1 base; unmatched junction nucleotides: 4. This CDR3 has 15 residues. The CDR3 coding sequence is TGTGCCAGCAGCCAATACTACAGGGGGAACACTGAAGCTTTCTTT. Its translation is CASSQYYRGNTEAFF.

V usage is TRBV6-5 and J usage is TRBJ2-3; TRBD2 matches at 10 bases. Per germline, CDR1 MNHEY and CDR2 SVGAGI. This CDR3 region has 16 residues. The V segment lost 4 bases and the J segment 2 bases; nucleotides outside the gene matches: 6. This CDR3 reads CASSLGLAAYTDTQYF. CDR3 nucleotides: TGTGCCAGCAGTTTAGGACTAGCGGCTTACACAGATACGCAGTATTTT.

The chain links TRBV5-6 to TRBJ1-2; D unclear. The germline V gene has CDR1 SGHDT and CDR2 YYEEEE. The CDR3 extends over 14 amino acids. Trimming shortened V by 0 bases and J by 1 base, and 7 bases separated the two germline ends. The CDR3 nucleotides are TGTGCCAGCAGCTTGGCCGAGAATAACTATGGCTACACCTTC. Translating gives CASSLAENNYGYTF.

CDR3 DNA: TGTGCCAGCAGTTCTAGGAGCAGGGGAATCGACGAGCAGTACTTC. This sequence encodes CASSSRSRGIDEQYF. V and J are TRBV7-8 and TRBJ2-7, with a weak D call TRBD1 (6 bases). This CDR3 is built from 15 residues. Per the germline V gene, CDR1 is SGHVS and CDR2 is FQNEAQ. The V end was cut by 6 bases, the J end by 5 bases, with 20 bases between.

A single count supports this clone. This sequence joins TRBV27 and TRBJ2-7; D remains ambiguous. Germline-derived CDR1 and CDR2 are MNHEY and SMNVEV (reference sequence). The CDR3 spans 14 residues. The V gene lost 7 bases and the J gene lost 0 bases, with 13 bases spanning the gap. The CDR3 bases are TGTGCCAGCACCTCCCAGGCGATCTCCTACGAGCAGTACTTC. Protein product: CASTSQAISYEQYF.

V and J are TRBV27 and TRBJ1-5; TRBD1 aligns across 8 bases. Germline CDR1 reads MNHEY; CDR2 reads SMNVEV (reference sequence). Germline trimming cut 3 bases from V and 3 bases from J; bases unmatched to any gene: 4. The CDR3 loop spans 15 amino acids. The CDR3 DNA sequence: TGTGCCAGCAGTTTGCCAGGGGGCCTCAATCAGCCCCAGCATTTT. Translation gives CASSLPGGLNQPQHF.

The rearrangement links TRBV29-1 to TRBJ2-7; 8 bases are a match to TRBD2. V lost 8 bases, J lost 5 bases, and 8 bases stayed unmatched. Germline V gives CDR1 SQVTM, CDR2 ANQGSEA. The CDR3 runs 12 residues. The CDR3 spells CSLSGRVNEQYF. CDR3 in DNA: TGCAGCTTAAGCGGGAGAGTCAACGAGCAGTACTTC.

The table lists this clone with many counts. The V gene is TRBV6-4, the J gene TRBJ2-2, with 10 nucleotides matching TRBD2. CDR3 length equals 15 residues. V lost 6 bases, J lost 6 bases, and 7 bases stayed unmatched. Germline V gene data show CDR1 as MRHNA and CDR2 as SNTAGT. CDR3 DNA sequence: TGTGCCAGCAGCGCCCTAGCGGGAGAGGCCGGGGAGCTGTTTTTT. Protein: CASSALAGEAGELFF.

The chain joins TRBV5-6 to TRBJ2-1, with TRBD2 as a possible D gene (5 bases). V was pared by 0 bases and J by 6 bases, with 16 bases between. Germline V gives CDR1 SGHDT, CDR2 YYEEEE. The CDR3 spans 16 residues. CDR3: CASSLAGRALGNEQFF. Here the CDR3 DNA reads TGTGCCAGCAGCTTGGCCGGGCGGGCCCTCGGCAATGAGCAGTTCTTC.

The rearrangement joins TRBV4-2 to TRBJ2-1, with D perhaps TRBD2 (5 bases). Trimming cost V 1 base and J 0 bases, with 13 bases left between them. Germline V gene lookup returns CDR1 LGHNA and CDR2 YNFKEQ. CDR3 size: 17 residues. CDR3 bases: TGTGCCAGCAGCCAAGTCTCCCAGCGGCACTCCTACAATGAGCAGTTCTTC. Its translation: CASSQVSQRHSYNEQFF.

The V gene is TRBV5-1, the J gene TRBJ2-7, with 8 bases aligning to TRBD1. Looked up from germline, CDR1 is SGHRS and CDR2 is YFSETQ. This CDR3 comprises 16 residues. V trimming: 0 bases; J trimming: 3 bases; junction bases outside the gene matches: 8. The CDR3 coding sequence is TGCGCCAGCAGCTTGGGTCGGGGACAGGCCAGCTACGAGCAGTACTTC. Translating gives CASSLGRGQASYEQYF.

This chain connects TRBV5-1 to TRBJ2-7; unclear D gene. This CDR3 has 13 amino acids. Trimming cost V 2 bases and J 3 bases, with 9 bases left between them. Germline V gene lookup returns CDR1 SGHRS and CDR2 YFSETQ. This CDR3 reads CASSFGGYYEQYF. The CDR3 coding sequence is TGCGCCAGCAGCTTTGGCGGTTACTACGAGCAGTACTTC.

The chain couples TRBV27 to TRBJ2-2, with a tentative D call TRBD2 (6 bases). Germline lookup yields CDR1 MNHEY and CDR2 SMNVEV (reference sequence). The CDR3 sequence is 14 residues long. V lost 8 bases and J 3 bases, leaving 13 bases between the germline ends. The CDR3 is CASRRGFDTGELFF. CDR3 nucleotide sequence: TGTGCCAGCCGGCGGGGATTCGACACCGGGGAGCTGTTTTTT.

The chain is built from TRBV27 and TRBJ2-7, with 10 bases that match TRBD1. The CDR3 runs 15 residues. Germline V lookup: CDR1 MNHEY, CDR2 SMNVEV (reference sequence). The ends lost 4 bases at V and 4 bases at J; junction bases unmatched: 7. CDR3 sequence: CASSSGQGDGYEQYF. As DNA, the CDR3 is TGTGCCAGCAGTTCCGGACAGGGGGACGGGTACGAGCAGTACTTC.

The rearrangement joins TRBV13 to TRBJ1-2, with D perhaps TRBD1 (5 bases). V was trimmed by 5 bases and J by 4 bases, leaving 11 bases between them. This CDR3 has 13 residues. Germline CDR1 and CDR2: PRHDT and FYEKMQ (reference sequence). The CDR3 sequence is CASSADTSYGYTF. The CDR3 coding sequence is TGTGCCAGCAGCGCGGACACATCCTATGGCTACACCTTC.

The genes are TRBV19 and TRBJ1-2, with TRBD1 matching 9 bases. V lost 5 bases and J lost 5; bases outside the gene matches: 6. CDR1 LNHDA and CDR2 SQIVND come from the germline V gene (reference sequence). This CDR3 is 14 amino acids long. This chain's CDR3 is CASSPWTGEYGYTF. The CDR3 DNA follows: TGTGCCAGTAGTCCGTGGACAGGGGAATATGGCTACACCTTC.

J is TRBJ2-7 and V is TRBV27, with TRBD1 identical over 9 bases. Germline trimming cut 5 bases from V and 4 bases from J; bases unmatched to any gene: 9. This CDR3 is 15 amino acids long. From germline, CDR1 is MNHEY and CDR2 SMNVEV (reference sequence). CDR3 coding DNA: TGTGCCAGCAGTGTACAGACAGGGGGAGTATACGAGCAGTACTTC. It specifies CASSVQTGGVYEQYF.